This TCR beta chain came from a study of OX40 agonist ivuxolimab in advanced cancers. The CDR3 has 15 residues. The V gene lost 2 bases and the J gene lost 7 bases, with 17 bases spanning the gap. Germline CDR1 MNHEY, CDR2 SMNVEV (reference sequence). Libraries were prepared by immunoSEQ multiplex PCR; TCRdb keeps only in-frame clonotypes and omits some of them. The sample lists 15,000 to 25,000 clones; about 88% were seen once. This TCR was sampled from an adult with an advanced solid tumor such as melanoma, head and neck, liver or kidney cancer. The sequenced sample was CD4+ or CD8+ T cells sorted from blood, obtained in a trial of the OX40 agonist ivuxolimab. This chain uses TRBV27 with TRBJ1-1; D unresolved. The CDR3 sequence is CASSLADSPWSEAFF. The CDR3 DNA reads TGTGCCAGCAGTTTAGCCGATTCCCCGTGGAGTGAAGCTTTCTTT.